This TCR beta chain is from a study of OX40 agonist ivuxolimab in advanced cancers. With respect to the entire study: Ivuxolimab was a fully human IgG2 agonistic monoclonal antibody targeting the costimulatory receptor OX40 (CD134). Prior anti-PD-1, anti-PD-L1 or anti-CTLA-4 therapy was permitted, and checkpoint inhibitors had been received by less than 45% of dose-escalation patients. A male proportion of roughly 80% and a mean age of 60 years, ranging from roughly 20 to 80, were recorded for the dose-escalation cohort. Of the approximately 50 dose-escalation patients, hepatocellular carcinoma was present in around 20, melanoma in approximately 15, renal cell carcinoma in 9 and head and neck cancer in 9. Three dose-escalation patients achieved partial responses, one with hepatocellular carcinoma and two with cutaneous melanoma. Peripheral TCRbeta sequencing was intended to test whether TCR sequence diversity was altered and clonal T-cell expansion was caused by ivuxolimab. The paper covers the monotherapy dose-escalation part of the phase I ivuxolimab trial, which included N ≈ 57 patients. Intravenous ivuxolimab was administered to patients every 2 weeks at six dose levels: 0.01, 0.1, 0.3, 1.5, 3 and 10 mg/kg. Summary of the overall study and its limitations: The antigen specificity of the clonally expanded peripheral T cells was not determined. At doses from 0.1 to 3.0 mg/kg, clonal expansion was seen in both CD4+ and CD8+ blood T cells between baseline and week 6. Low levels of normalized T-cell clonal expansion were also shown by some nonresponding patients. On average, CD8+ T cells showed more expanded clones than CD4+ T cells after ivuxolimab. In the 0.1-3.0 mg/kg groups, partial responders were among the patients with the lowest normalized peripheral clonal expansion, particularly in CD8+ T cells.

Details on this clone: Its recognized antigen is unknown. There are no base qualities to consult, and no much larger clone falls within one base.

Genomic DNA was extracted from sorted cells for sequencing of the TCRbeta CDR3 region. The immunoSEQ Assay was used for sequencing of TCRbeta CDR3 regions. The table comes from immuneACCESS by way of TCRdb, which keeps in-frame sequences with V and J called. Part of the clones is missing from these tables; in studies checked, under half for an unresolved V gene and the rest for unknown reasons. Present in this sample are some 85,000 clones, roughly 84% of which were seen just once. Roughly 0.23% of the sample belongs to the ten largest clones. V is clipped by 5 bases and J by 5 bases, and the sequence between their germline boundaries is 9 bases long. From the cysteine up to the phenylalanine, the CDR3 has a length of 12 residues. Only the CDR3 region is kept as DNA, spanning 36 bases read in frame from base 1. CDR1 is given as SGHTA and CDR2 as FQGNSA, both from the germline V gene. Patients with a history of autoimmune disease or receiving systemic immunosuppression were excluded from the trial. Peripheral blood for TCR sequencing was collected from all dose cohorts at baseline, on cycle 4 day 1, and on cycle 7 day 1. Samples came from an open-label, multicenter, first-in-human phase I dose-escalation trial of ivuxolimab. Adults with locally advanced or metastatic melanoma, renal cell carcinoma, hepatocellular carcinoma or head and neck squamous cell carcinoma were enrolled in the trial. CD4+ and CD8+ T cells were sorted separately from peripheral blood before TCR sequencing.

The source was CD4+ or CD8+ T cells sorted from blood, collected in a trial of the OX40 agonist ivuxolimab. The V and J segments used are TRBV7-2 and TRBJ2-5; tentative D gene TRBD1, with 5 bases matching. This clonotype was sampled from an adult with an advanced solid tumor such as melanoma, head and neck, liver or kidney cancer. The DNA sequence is TGTGCCAGCAGCCGCAACAGGGAGACCCAGTACTTC. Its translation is CASSRNRETQYF.